This T cell receptor beta chain was retrieved from a study of T-cell memory formation after mild COVID-19 (TCRdb year 2021). About the study as a whole: Most TCR sequence clusters were specific to one of the two donors. T-cell clones expanding and contracting after mild COVID-19 in a couple of donors were tracked by longitudinal TCRalpha and TCRbeta repertoire sequencing. Two young, previously healthy adult volunteers, one female and one male, were included in the cohort. Overall study outcomes, separate from this receptor: The detection of some responding clones in pre-infection memory suggests that pre-existing cross-reactive memory T cells joined the SARS-CoV-2 response. Clones that contracted from day 15 to 85 showed balanced CD4/CD8 phenotypes, whereas a second wave of clones that expanded from day 15 to 37 leaned towards CD4+. Only a couple of mild cases were covered in the study, and larger cohorts including severe cases with pre-infection samples were considered necessary. SARS-CoV-2 specificity was not confirmed for the second-wave clones peaking on day 37. Contracting CD4+ clones were found mainly in CM and EM memory subsets, while CD8+ clones were enriched in EMRA.

Worth noting for this clonotype: What antigen it recognizes has not been identified. Base qualities are missing; no much larger clone stands one base away.

Trimming accounts for 5 bases at V and 2 bases at J, while the number of junction bases matched to no gene is 6. The CDR3 goes from the cysteine to the phenylalanine over 14 residues. Only the CDR3 part of the read is kept: 42 bases, read in frame from the first base. The germline V gene provides CDR1 MGHRA and CDR2 YSYEKL. Reads for this sample came from an Illumina NovaSeq 6000. Using 5'RACE with constant-segment primers, TCRalpha and TCRbeta cDNA libraries were constructed, with sample barcodes and unique molecular identifiers added in the process. RNA was extracted from every sample with Trizol reagent. Library amplification was performed in two PCR steps, and a second sample barcode and Illumina TruSeq adapters were introduced in the second step. Libraries were sequenced on an Illumina NovaSeq with 2 x 150 bp paired-end reads. The authors' analysis ran thus. Reads were demultiplexed and collapsed into UMI-guided consensus sequences with migec v1.2.7. Using mixcr v2.1.11, UMI consensuses were aligned to TRA and TRB V and J templates and then assembled into clonotypes. A clonotype was counted as expanded or contracted only if both edgeR and NoisET called the change significant, with noise models trained on biological replicates. For edgeR calls, the cutoffs were a false discovery rate-adjusted p below 0.01 and a log2 fold-change threshold of 1. PCA with hierarchical clustering of max-normalized trajectories of the 1000 most abundant clonotypes was used as exploratory dynamics analysis. Each responding clone was given a CD4 or CD8 phenotype based on the CD4+ and CD8+ repertoires, which had been sequenced separately. The public reads were reanalyzed by TCRdb: fastp trimming at Q25, MiXCR alignment, in-frame beta chains only. Every entry covers one CDR3 protein and lists the most common genes and DNA from its rows. TCRdb, not the authors, supplied the V and J calls. The sample has around 370,000 distinct CDR3 sequences on record, under 25% of them singletons. Approximately 12% of the sample is taken by the ten largest.

Ficoll-Paque density gradient centrifugation was used to isolate PBMCs. Source material: PBMCs or a T cell subset sorted from them (not recorded which). Here the chain combines TRBV4-1 and TRBJ2-7, with 7 middle bases fitting TRBD1. This clonotype was sampled from an adult woman who had mild COVID-19 (a few samples of this study predate the infection). The sample titles of this study are shuffled in the database, so cell type and time point are left out; the donor was told from shared clones. The sequenced DNA: TGCGCCAGCAGCGGCCGACAGGGAGCCTACGAGCAGTACTTC. The encoded protein is CASSGRQGAYEQYF.